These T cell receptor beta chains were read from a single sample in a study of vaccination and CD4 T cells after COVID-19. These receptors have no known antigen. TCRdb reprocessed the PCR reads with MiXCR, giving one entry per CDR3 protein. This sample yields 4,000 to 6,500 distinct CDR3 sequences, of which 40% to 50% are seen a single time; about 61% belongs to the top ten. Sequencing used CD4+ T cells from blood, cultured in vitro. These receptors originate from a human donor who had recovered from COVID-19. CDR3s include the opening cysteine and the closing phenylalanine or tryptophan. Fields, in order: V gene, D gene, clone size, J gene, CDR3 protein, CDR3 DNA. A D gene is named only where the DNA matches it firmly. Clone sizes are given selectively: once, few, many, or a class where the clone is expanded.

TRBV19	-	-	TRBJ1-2	CASALEWFRGYTF	TGTGCCAGCGCTCTGGAGTGGTTTCGGGGCTACACCTTC
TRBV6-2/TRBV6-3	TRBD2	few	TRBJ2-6	CASSYGGGRGSGANVLTF	TGTGCCAGCAGTTACGGCGGGGGTCGTGGCTCTGGGGCCAACGTCCTGACTTTC
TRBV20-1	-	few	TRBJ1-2	CSGTRQDYGYTF	TGCAGTGGGACCCGACAGGACTATGGCTACACCTTC
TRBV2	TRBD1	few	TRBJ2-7	CASRAGTVRKYEQYF	TGTGCCAGCAGGGCCGGGACAGTTCGAAAGTACGAGCAGTACTTC
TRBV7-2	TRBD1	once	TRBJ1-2	CASSYGTGQSYTF	TGTGCCAGCAGCTATGGGACAGGGCAAAGCTACACCTTC
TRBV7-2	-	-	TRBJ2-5	CASSLGGQGETQYF	TGTGCCAGCAGCTTGGGGGGCCAGGGAGAGACCCAGTACTTC
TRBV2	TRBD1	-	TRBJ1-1	CASSGAQGAAEAFF	TGTGCCAGCAGTGGAGCCCAGGGGGCCGCTGAAGCTTTCTTT
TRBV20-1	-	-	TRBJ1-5	CSARGSGAYSNQPQHF	TGCAGTGCTAGGGGGTCGGGGGCGTATAGCAATCAGCCCCAGCATTTT
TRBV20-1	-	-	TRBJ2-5	CSARVADQETQYF	TGCAGTGCTAGAGTAGCGGACCAAGAGACCCAGTACTTC
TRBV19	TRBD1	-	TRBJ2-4	CASSISGGTGVRLAKNIQYF	TGTGCCAGTAGTATTTCCGGTGGTACAGGGGTCCGACTAGCCAAAAACATTCAGTACTTC
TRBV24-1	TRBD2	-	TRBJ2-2	CATSDSGTEEIGELFF	TGTGCCACCAGTGATAGCGGGACGGAGGAAATCGGGGAGCTGTTTTTT
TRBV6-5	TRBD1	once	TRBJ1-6	CASSSNPPGQGGNSPLHF	TGTGCCAGCAGTTCGAACCCACCGGGACAGGGGGGCAATTCACCCCTCCACTTT
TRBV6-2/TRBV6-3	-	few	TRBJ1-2	CASTDGFPPLTSGYTF	TGTGCCAGCACCGACGGGTTCCCGCCCCTCACTAGCGGCTACACCTTC
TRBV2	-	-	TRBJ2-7	CASMMDGRGHEQYF	TGTGCCAGCATGATGGACGGGCGGGGGCACGAGCAGTACTTC
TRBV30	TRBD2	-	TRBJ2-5	CAWRTSGGAETQYF	TGTGCCTGGAGGACTAGCGGGGGGGCAGAGACCCAGTACTTC
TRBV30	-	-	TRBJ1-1	CAWSVSGNLNTEAFF	TGTGCCTGGAGTGTATCAGGAAACCTGAACACTGAAGCTTTCTTT
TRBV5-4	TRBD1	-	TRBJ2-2	CASSSKGQGDIGELFF	TGTGCCAGCAGCTCTAAGGGACAGGGGGATATCGGGGAGCTGTTTTTT
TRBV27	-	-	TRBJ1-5	CASRPTGNLRGQPQHF	TGTGCCAGCAGACCTACAGGGAACTTAAGGGGACAGCCCCAGCATTTT
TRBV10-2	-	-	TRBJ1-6	CASSSGLNSPLHF	TGCGCCAGCAGTTCGGGATTGAATTCACCCCTCCACTTT
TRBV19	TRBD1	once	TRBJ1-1	CASSPLNGRGVGKAFF	TGTGCCAGTAGTCCACTTAACGGCAGGGGGGTTGGTAAAGCTTTCTTT
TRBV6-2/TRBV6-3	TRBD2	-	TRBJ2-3	CASNSLAASTDTQYF	TGTGCCAGCAACAGTCTAGCGGCTAGCACAGATACGCAGTATTTT
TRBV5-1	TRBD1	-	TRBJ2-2	CASSRGQGADTGELFF	TGCGCCAGCAGCCGGGGACAGGGGGCGGACACCGGGGAGCTGTTTTTT
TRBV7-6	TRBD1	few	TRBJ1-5	CASSQTGVSNQPQHF	TGTGCCAGCAGCCAGACAGGGGTGAGTAATCAGCCCCAGCATTTT
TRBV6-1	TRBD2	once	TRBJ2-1	CASGASGGAGYNEQFF	TGTGCCAGCGGAGCTAGCGGGGGGGCGGGGTACAATGAGCAGTTCTTC
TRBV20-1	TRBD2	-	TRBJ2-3	CSGLAGGLGNTQYF	TGCAGTGGCCTAGCGGGGGGGCTGGGAAATACGCAGTATTTT
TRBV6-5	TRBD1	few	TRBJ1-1	CASSYSLTGGNTEAFF	TGTGCCAGCAGTTACTCGCTGACAGGGGGGAACACTGAAGCTTTCTTT
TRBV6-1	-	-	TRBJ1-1	CASSEQKGTEAFF	TGTGCCAGCAGTGAACAGAAAGGCACTGAAGCTTTCTTT
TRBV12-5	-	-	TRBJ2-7	CASGLVRTGSSYEQYF	TGTGCTAGTGGTTTGGTACGGACTGGGAGCTCCTACGAGCAGTACTTC
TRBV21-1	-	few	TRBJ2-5	CASSKLDQETQYF	TGTGCCAGCAGCAAATTGGACCAAGAGACCCAGTACTTC
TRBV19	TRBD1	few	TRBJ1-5	CATEVGTGGNQPQHF	TGTGCCACTGAAGTCGGGACAGGGGGTAATCAGCCCCAGCATTTT
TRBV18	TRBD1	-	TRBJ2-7	CASSPRTGRPYEQYF	TGTGCCAGCTCACCCAGGACAGGGAGACCCTACGAGCAGTACTTC
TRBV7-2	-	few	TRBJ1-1	CASSFDGMNTEAFF	TGTGCCAGCAGCTTTGACGGAATGAACACTGAAGCTTTCTTT
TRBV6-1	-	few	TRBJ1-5	CASREYLNQPQHF	TGTGCCAGCAGAGAATACCTTAATCAGCCCCAGCATTTT
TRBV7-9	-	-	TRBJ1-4	CASSLLEGANEKLFF	TGTGCCAGCAGCTTATTGGAGGGGGCTAATGAAAAACTGTTTTTT
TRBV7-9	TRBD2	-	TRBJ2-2	CASSLGGGGNTGELFF	TGTGCCAGCAGCTTAGGAGGCGGGGGAAACACCGGGGAGCTGTTTTTT
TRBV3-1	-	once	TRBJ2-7	CASRMRADYEQYF	TGTGCCAGCAGAATGAGGGCGGACTACGAGCAGTACTTC
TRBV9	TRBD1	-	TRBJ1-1	CASSVGTGSSAEAFF	TGTGCCAGCAGCGTAGGGACAGGGTCCAGCGCTGAAGCTTTCTTT
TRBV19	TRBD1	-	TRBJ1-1	CASSSGTGSMNTEAFF	TGTGCCAGTAGTTCCGGGACAGGGTCCATGAACACTGAAGCTTTCTTT